The 21 T cell receptor beta chains given below trace back to one sample, sequenced in a study of blood T cell repertoires in COVID-19. Sequencing was performed with immunoSEQ multiplex PCR; in TCRdb, only in-frame clones are kept and a portion is missing. Of 40,000 to 45,000 clones in the sample, around 86% were seen once. Sequencing input: peripheral blood. Receptor source: a man aged 50 to 60 with active COVID-19.

The CDR3 region is CASSEENRVTDTQYF. In DNA, the CDR3 is TGTGCCAGCAGTGAGGAAAACAGGGTCACAGATACGCAGTATTTT. The rearrangement joins TRBV25-1 to TRBJ2-3; D possibly corresponds to TRBD1 (6 bases). The germline V gene has CDR1 MGHDK and CDR2 SYGVNS. V lost 3 bases to trimming and J lost 2 bases, with 12 bases between them. The CDR3 is 15 amino acids.

The chain couples TRBV7-7 to TRBJ2-5, with 13 bases lining up with TRBD2. This CDR3 region has 15 residues. Germline V gene lookup returns CDR1 SSHAT and CDR2 FNYEAQ (reference sequence). Losses at the gene ends were 3 bases for V and 4 bases for J; bases not matched to a gene: 2. The CDR3 reads CASSLGLAGSETQYF. In nucleotides, the CDR3 is TGTGCCAGCAGCTTGGGACTAGCGGGGTCAGAGACCCAGTACTTC.

The chain combines TRBV5-6 with TRBJ2-7; 9 nucleotides align to TRBD2. The germline gives CDR1 SGHDT, CDR2 YYEEEE. The V gene end was trimmed by 6 bases and the J gene end by 6 bases; junction bases not matched to a gene: 10. The CDR3 runs to 14 residues. The CDR3 sequence: CASNRLAGVGEQYF. CDR3 coding DNA: TGTGCCAGCAACCGGTTAGCGGGAGTTGGCGAGCAGTACTTC.

The V call is TRBV6-4, the J call TRBJ2-2; 10 nucleotides align to TRBD2. The J segment lost 6 bases and the V segment lost 3 bases, leaving 4 bases of the junction unmatched. The CDR3 totals 15 residues. Germline V gene data show CDR1 as MRHNA and CDR2 as SNTAGT. The CDR3 coding sequence is TGTGCCAGCAGTGAAAGAGCGGGAGGGGCCGGGGAGCTGTTTTTT. It translates to CASSERAGGAGELFF.

The chain employs TRBV15 and TRBJ2-5, with D possibly being TRBD1 (6 bases). The CDR3 has 13 amino acids. Looked up from germline, CDR1 is LNHNV and CDR2 is YYDKDF (reference sequence). With 3 bases removed from V and 1 base from J, the gap between germline ends came to 6 bases. In DNA, the CDR3 is TGTGCCACCAGCAGGGACAGCCAAGAGACCCAGTACTTC. Translation: CATSRDSQETQYF.

The chain combines TRBV4-2 with TRBJ1-2; 8 nucleotides match TRBD1. V trimming: 4 bases; J trimming: 4 bases; junction bases outside the gene matches: 8. This CDR3 comprises 15 residues. In germline, CDR1 is LGHNA, CDR2 YNFKEQ. CDR3: CASSRPRQGIYGYTF. In DNA, the CDR3 is TGTGCCAGCAGCCGACCGAGACAGGGGATCTATGGCTACACCTTC.

The CDR3 spells CASSNQAGDPYNEQFF. As DNA, the CDR3 is TGTGCCAGCAGTAATCAGGCGGGAGACCCCTACAATGAGCAGTTCTTC. This chain links TRBV27 with TRBJ2-1, with TRBD2 identical over 7 bases. V dropped 5 bases and J dropped 2; count of bases not matched to a gene: 9. The germline V gene has CDR1 MNHEY and CDR2 SMNVEV (reference sequence). This CDR3 has 16 amino acids.

The chain joins TRBV6-4 to TRBJ1-2; tentative D call: TRBD1 (6 bases). The V gene's germline CDR1 is MRHNA and CDR2 SNTAGT. The CDR3 loop spans 11 amino acids. The CDR3 DNA reads as TGTACATACCAGGGGCGAGATGGCTACACCTTC. Encoded protein: CTYQGRDGYTF.

The chain recombines TRBV7-9 with TRBJ1-1; D remains unclear. Trimming shortened V by 7 bases and J by 6 bases, and 12 bases separated the two germline ends. The CDR3 covers 12 residues. CDR1 and CDR2 (germline): SEHNR, FQNEAQ (reference sequence). CDR3 in amino acids: CASTGFGPEAFF. CDR3 bases: TGTGCCAGCACCGGTTTTGGGCCTGAAGCTTTCTTT.

This clone was seen a single time. J is TRBJ1-1 and V is TRBV5-6, with D unclear. The germline V gene encodes CDR1 SGHDT and CDR2 YYEEEE. The CDR3 covers 14 residues. V lost 1 base and J 8 bases, leaving 15 bases between the germline ends. The CDR3 loop is CASSLWAGSREAFF. CDR3 DNA: TGTGCCAGCAGCTTGTGGGCGGGGTCACGGGAAGCTTTCTTT.

The chain uses TRBV4-2 and TRBJ2-3; 8 bases are a match to TRBD2. V gave up 0 bases and J gave up 5 bases; unmatched junction bases: 7. This CDR3 is 16 amino acids long. Germline assignment: CDR1 LGHNA and CDR2 YNFKEQ. The CDR3 DNA is TGTGCCAGCAGCCAAGATTGGACGGGAGGGGGAGATACGCAGTATTTT. It is translated as CASSQDWTGGGDTQYF.

The chain couples TRBV2 to TRBJ2-7; 7 nucleotides agree with TRBD1. Unmatched junction bases numbered 3, after V lost 6 bases and J lost 4 bases. The germline V gene encodes CDR1 SNHLY and CDR2 FYNNEI. This CDR3 has 12 residues. The CDR3, as DNA: TGTGCCAGCAGCTTGGACAGGTACGAGCAGTACTTC. Protein product: CASSLDRYEQYF.

This sequence joins TRBV7-8 and TRBJ2-5; 8 nucleotides agree with TRBD2. Trimming at V came to 5 bases and at J to 7 bases, leaving 9 bases not matched to a gene. The CDR3 has 14 amino acids. In germline, CDR1 is SGHVS, CDR2 FQNEAQ. For the CDR3, the DNA is TGTGCCAGCAGCCTCGGGACTGCGGGAGGGACCCAGTACTTC. It is translated as CASSLGTAGGTQYF.

This chain links TRBV29-1 with TRBJ2-5; D not resolved. The CDR3 extends over 11 amino acids. CDR1 and CDR2 (germline): SQVTM, ANQGSEA. Deletions cut 0 bases from V and 5 bases from J, with 4 bases between. The chain's CDR3 is CSVEERETQYF. CDR3 DNA: TGCAGCGTTGAAGAGAGGGAGACCCAGTACTTC.

The V and J genes are TRBV9 and TRBJ2-1; 10 bases are shared with TRBD2. The CDR3 is 15 amino acids. With V trimmed by 2 bases and J by 6 bases, 5 bases remained unmatched. Germline CDR1 and CDR2: SGDLS and YYNGEE. CDR3 in DNA: TGTGCCAGCAGCGTGAGAGTAGCGGGGGGCAATGAGCAGTTCTTC. Its translation is CASSVRVAGGNEQFF. The full variable domain, rest sourced from reference TRBV9 and TRBJ2-1, is DSGVTQTPKHLITATGQRVTLRCSPRSGDLSVYWYQQSLDQGLQFLIQYYNGEERAKGNILERFSAQQFPDLHSELNLSSLELGDSALYFCASSVRVAGGNEQFFGPGTRLTVL.

This chain uses TRBV12-3 or TRBV12-4 with TRBJ1-1; no reliable D call. The germline V and J ends were trimmed by 0 bases and 5 bases, with 7 bases remaining between them. The CDR3 totals 13 residues. The CDR3 protein is CASSLARQTEAFF. The DNA for the CDR3 is TGTGCCAGCAGTTTAGCCCGTCAGACTGAAGCTTTCTTT.

Regarding this clone: The sample contains more than one DNA sequence encoding this CDR3. The V gene is TRBV10-3, the J gene TRBJ1-1; D is perhaps TRBD1 (5 bases). The CDR3 is 14 amino acids. CDR1 is ENHRY and CDR2 is SYGVKD in the germline V gene. Deletions cut 0 bases from V and 3 bases from J, with 8 bases between. For the CDR3, the DNA is TGTGCCATCAGTGAGTCCCAGGGCGACACTGAAGCTTTCTTT. It yields the protein CAISESQGDTEAFF.

The J gene is TRBJ1-5, the V gene TRBV7-2, with D tentatively TRBD1 (6 bases). The germline CDR1 and CDR2 sequences are SGHTA and FQGNSA. The CDR3 consists of 16 residues. The germline V and J ends were trimmed by 2 bases and 4 bases, with 15 bases remaining between them. CDR3 loop: CASSLLLGGRNQPQHF. The CDR3 DNA is TGTGCCAGCAGCTTACTTTTGGGGGGGCGAAATCAGCCCCAGCATTTT.

This clone was observed once. The rearrangement links TRBV27 to TRBJ2-5; TRBD1 is a possible D gene (5 bases). The CDR3 contains 12 residues. Germline-derived CDR1 and CDR2 are MNHEY and SMNVEV (reference sequence). Trimming removed 6 bases from V and 4 bases from J, with 9 bases in between. In DNA form, the CDR3 reads TGTGCCAGCAGGACTCAGGGAGAGACCCAGTACTTC. This codes for CASRTQGETQYF.

V gene TRBV19 combines with J gene TRBJ1-3; no firm D call. This CDR3 has 14 residues. V was cut by 5 bases and J by 4 bases, with 12 bases left in between. Germline values: CDR1 LNHDA, CDR2 SQIVND (reference sequence). The CDR3 protein is CASSPLNRGNTIYF. The CDR3 bases are TGTGCCAGTAGTCCCCTTAACCGGGGAAACACCATATATTTT.

V is TRBV9 and J is TRBJ1-6, with 8 bases identical to TRBD1. V shed 4 bases, J shed 9 bases, and the junction held 6 bases outside the gene matches. CDR1 is SGDLS and CDR2 is YYNGEE in the germline V gene. This CDR3 is 14 amino acids long. The CDR3 here is CASSLNRGSSPLHF. CDR3 nucleotides: TGTGCCAGCAGCTTGAACAGGGGGAGTTCACCCCTCCACTTT. Full variable domain (rest looked up from reference TRBV9 and TRBJ1-6): DSGVTQTPKHLITATGQRVTLRCSPRSGDLSVYWYQQSLDQGLQFLIQYYNGEERAKGNILERFSAQQFPDLHSELNLSSLELGDSALYFCASSLNRGSSPLHFGNGTRLTVT.